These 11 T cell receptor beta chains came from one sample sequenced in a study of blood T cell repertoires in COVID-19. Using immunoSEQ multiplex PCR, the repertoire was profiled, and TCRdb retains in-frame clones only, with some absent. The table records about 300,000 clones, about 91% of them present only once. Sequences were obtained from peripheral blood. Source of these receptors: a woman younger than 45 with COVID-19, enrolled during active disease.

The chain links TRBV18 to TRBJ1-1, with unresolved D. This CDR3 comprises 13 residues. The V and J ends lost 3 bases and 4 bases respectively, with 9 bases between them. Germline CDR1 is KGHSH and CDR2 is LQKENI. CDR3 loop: CASSPSGSTEAFF. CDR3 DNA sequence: TGTGCCAGCTCACCGAGTGGGAGCACTGAAGCTTTCTTT.

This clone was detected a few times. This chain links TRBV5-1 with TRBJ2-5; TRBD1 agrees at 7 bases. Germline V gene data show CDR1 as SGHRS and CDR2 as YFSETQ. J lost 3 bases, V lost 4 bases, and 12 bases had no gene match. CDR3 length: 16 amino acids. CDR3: CASSGRVQGRKETQYF. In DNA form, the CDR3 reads TGCGCCAGCAGCGGAAGAGTACAGGGGAGAAAAGAGACCCAGTACTTC.

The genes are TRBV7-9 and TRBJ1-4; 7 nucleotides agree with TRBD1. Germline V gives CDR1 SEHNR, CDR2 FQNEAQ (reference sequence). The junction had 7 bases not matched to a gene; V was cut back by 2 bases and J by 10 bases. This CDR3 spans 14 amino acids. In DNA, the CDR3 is TGTGCCAGCAGCTTACGCGACAGGGAAGGAAAACTGTTTTTT. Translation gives CASSLRDREGKLFF.

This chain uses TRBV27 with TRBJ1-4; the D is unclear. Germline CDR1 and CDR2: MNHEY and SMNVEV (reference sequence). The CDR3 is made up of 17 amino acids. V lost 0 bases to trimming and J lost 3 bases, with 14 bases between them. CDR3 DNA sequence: TGTGCCAGCAGTTTATCGCGCACCCGGGTGGCTAATGAAAAACTGTTTTTT. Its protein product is CASSLSRTRVANEKLFF.

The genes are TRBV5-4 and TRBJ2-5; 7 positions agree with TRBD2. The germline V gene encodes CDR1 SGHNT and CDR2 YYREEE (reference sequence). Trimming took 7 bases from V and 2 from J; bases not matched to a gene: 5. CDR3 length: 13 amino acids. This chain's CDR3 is CASQRTRQETQYF. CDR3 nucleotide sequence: TGTGCCAGCCAACGGACTAGGCAAGAGACCCAGTACTTC.

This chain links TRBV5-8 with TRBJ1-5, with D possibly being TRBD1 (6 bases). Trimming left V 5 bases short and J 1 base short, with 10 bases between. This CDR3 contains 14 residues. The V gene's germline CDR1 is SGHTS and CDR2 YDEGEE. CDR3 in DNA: TGTGCCAGCAGTTCTAGGGGGAGCAATCAGCCCCAGCATTTT. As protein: CASSSRGSNQPQHF.

The CDR3 loop is CASSRGGSTDTQYF. CDR3 sequence (DNA): TGTGCCAGTTCTCGGGGGGGAAGCACAGATACGCAGTATTTT. The chain carries TRBV19 and TRBJ2-3; 8 bases agree with TRBD2. Germline loops: CDR1 LNHDA, CDR2 SQIVND (reference sequence). This CDR3 is built from 14 residues. V shed 8 bases, J shed 0 bases, and the junction held 4 bases outside the gene matches.

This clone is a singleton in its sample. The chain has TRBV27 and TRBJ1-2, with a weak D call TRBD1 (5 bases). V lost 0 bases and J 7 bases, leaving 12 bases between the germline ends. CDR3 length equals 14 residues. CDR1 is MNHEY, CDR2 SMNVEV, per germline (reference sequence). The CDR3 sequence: CASSLSWGESGYTF. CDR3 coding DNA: TGTGCCAGCAGTTTATCGTGGGGGGAGAGTGGCTACACCTTC.

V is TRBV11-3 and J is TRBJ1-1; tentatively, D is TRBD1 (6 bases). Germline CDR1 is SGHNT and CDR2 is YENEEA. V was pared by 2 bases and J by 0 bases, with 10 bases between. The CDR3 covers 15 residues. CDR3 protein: CASSLQGNMNTEAFF. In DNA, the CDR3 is TGTGCCAGCAGCTTACAGGGGAACATGAACACTGAAGCTTTCTTT.

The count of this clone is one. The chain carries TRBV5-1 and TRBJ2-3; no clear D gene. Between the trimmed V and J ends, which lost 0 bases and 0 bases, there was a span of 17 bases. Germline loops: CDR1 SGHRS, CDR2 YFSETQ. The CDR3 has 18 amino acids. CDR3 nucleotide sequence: TGCGCCAGCAGCTTGGAGAACCCGAGCCATTTTAGCACAGATACGCAGTATTTT. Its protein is CASSLENPSHFSTDTQYF.

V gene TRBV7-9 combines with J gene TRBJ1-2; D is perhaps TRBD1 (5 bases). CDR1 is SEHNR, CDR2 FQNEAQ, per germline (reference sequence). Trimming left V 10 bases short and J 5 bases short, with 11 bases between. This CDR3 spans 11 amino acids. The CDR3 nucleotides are TGTGCCACTGGGACTCCGTATGGCTACACCTTC. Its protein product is CATGTPYGYTF.